Sequencing of this TCR beta chain was carried out in a study of early T cells in non-severe SARS-CoV-2 infection. About the study: Sequenced material consisted of bulk RNA (from unsorted whole blood), and chains were unpaired.

Individual cDNA molecules received unique molecular identifiers during library preparation. TCRdb passed the 5' RACE reads through MiXCR, listing each CDR3 protein once. The table lists tens of thousands of distinct CDR3 sequences, 12% to 15% of them singletons. Regarding the study as a whole: VDJdb-based annotation leaned toward anti-spike CD8 responses and missed private and CD4 specificities.

On this clonotype: Its matching antigen is unknown.

The TCR comes from an adult who was a healthcare worker with PCR-confirmed SARS-CoV-2 infection or an uninfected control (not recorded which). Specimen: whole blood.

The CDR3 region is CASSLGYRHHSNQPQHF. For the CDR3, the DNA is TGTGCCAGTAGTTTGGGATATCGGCACCATAGCAATCAGCCCCAGCATTTT. The genes are TRBV19 and TRBJ1-5; no clear D gene. Germline V lookup: CDR1 LNHDA, CDR2 SQIVND (reference sequence). V was clipped by 5 bases and J by 0 bases, with 17 bases between them. CDR3 length equals 17 residues.